The present TCR beta chain was sequenced within a study of T cells in Graves' hyperthyroidism and ophthalmopathy. Amplification of TCR beta CDR3 regions was performed using RNA transcripts as template. First-round RT-PCR with HTBI primers amplified the TCR CDR3 region. A single record per CDR3 protein comes from TCRdb applying MiXCR to the multiplex PCR reads. Of roughly 380,000 distinct CDR3 sequences in the sample, roughly 12% were seen once. Patients aged 18 to 65 had newly diagnosed hyperthyroidism that had lasted under 2 months. Ahead of any ophthalmopathy symptoms, the blood sample was obtained at the first diagnosis of hyperthyroidism. Germline values: CDR1 SGDLS, CDR2 YYNGEE. This CDR3 is built from 14 residues. V shed 0 bases and J 7 bases; nucleotides not matched to a gene: 3. This clonotype was picked up a small number of times.

Specimen: blood. The sequence came from a man aged 30-40 years with Graves' hyperthyroidism that later progressed to Graves' ophthalmopathy. V gene TRBV9 combines with J gene TRBJ2-1, with 8 bases that match TRBD2. The CDR3: CASSVALAGNEQFF. CDR3 DNA sequence: TGTGCCAGCAGCGTAGCGCTAGCGGGTAATGAGCAGTTCTTC.